These T cell receptor beta chains were read from a single sample in a study of response to subunit inactivated influenza vaccine. Each CDR3 protein gets one entry after TCRdb re-called the RT-PCR reads with MiXCR. The table lists about 570,000 distinct CDR3 sequences, about 11% of them singletons. These same records also appear under a second study, on T cells expressing NK-cell markers.

Source: PBMCs from blood, taken on the day of vaccination. All receptors come from a man in his fifties or sixties who received an inactivated influenza vaccine. Each CDR3 is given with its conserved first and last residue. A D gene is named only where the DNA matches it firmly. Clone size is given for some rows only: seen once, a few or many times, or a class if the clone is expanded.

>.|TRBJ1-4|TRBV12-3/TRBV12-4|.
CASSFGSTNEKLFF
TGTGCCAGCAGTTTCGGGTCAACTAATGAAAAACTGTTTTTT
>.|TRBJ2-1|TRBV6-2/TRBV6-3|.
CASSRGEGRKFF
TGTGCCAGCAGCCGAGGTGAGGGGCGTAAGTTCTTC
>.|TRBJ1-3|TRBV20-1|.
CSALSLHSGNTIYF
TGCAGTGCTTTAAGTCTCCACTCTGGAAACACCATATATTTT
>.|TRBJ2-2|TRBV18|few
CASSPEGFGTGELFF
TGTGCCAGCTCACCGGAAGGGTTTGGCACCGGGGAGCTGTTTTTT
>TRBD2|TRBJ2-7|TRBV3-1|.
CASSPAGGLAYEQYF
TGTGCCAGCAGCCCAGCGGGGGGGCTTGCCTACGAGCAGTACTTC
>TRBD1|TRBJ1-2|TRBV4-1|.
CASSSQTGGNGYTF
TGCGCCAGCAGCTCGCAAACAGGGGGGAATGGCTACACCTTC
>.|TRBJ2-1|TRBV5-6|many
CASSLAPNEQFF
TGTGCCAGCAGCTTGGCCCCGAATGAGCAGTTCTTC
>.|TRBJ1-2|TRBV5-1|few
CASSFSERYGYTF
TGCGCCAGCAGCTTCTCTGAGCGGTATGGCTACACCTTC
>.|TRBJ1-6|TRBV28|few
CASSFPKATLHF
TGTGCCAGCAGTTTCCCGAAAGCAACCCTCCACTTT
>.|TRBJ2-5|TRBV20-1|few
CSASTAETQYF
TGCAGTGCTTCGACGGCGGAGACCCAGTACTTC
>TRBD1|TRBJ2-7|TRBV3-1|.
CASSHGQGWYEQYF
TGTGCCAGCAGCCACGGACAGGGTTGGTACGAGCAGTACTTC
>TRBD1|TRBJ1-1|TRBV4-1|many
CASSQAGLGGEEAFF
TGCGCCAGCAGCCAAGCAGGCTTAGGGGGCGAGGAAGCTTTCTTT
>TRBD1|TRBJ2-5|TRBV12-3/TRBV12-4|.
CASSPNRGRQETQYF
TGTGCCAGCAGTCCAAACAGGGGCCGACAAGAGACCCAGTACTTC
>.|TRBJ2-5|TRBV5-6|.
CASSLNSQETQYF
TGTGCCAGCAGCTTGAATAGTCAAGAGACCCAGTACTTC
>.|TRBJ2-5|TRBV12-3/TRBV12-4|.
CASSSAWETQYF
TGTGCCAGCAGCTCCGCCTGGGAGACCCAGTACTTC
>.|TRBJ2-7|TRBV4-3|.
CASSQALGGLYEQYF
TGCGCCAGCAGCCAAGCCCTGGGGGGACTCTACGAGCAGTACTTC
>TRBD1|TRBJ2-7|TRBV4-1|.
CASSAFPSGQGATYEQYF
TGCGCCAGCAGCGCATTCCCCTCCGGACAGGGGGCGACCTACGAGCAGTACTTC
>TRBD2|TRBJ2-7|TRBV3-1|.
CASSQSGLAGHYEQYF
TGTGCCAGCAGCCAATCTGGACTAGCGGGACACTACGAGCAGTACTTC
>TRBD1|TRBJ2-5|TRBV29-1|many
CSVDYRGETQYF
TGCAGCGTTGACTACAGGGGGGAGACCCAGTACTTC
>TRBD1|TRBJ1-2|TRBV5-1|.
CASSSSPGTGYGYTF
TGCGCCAGCAGCTCGTCGCCCGGGACAGGCTATGGCTACACCTTC
>TRBD1|TRBJ1-3|TRBV7-2|many
CASSHQFPGGANTIYF
TGTGCCAGCAGTCACCAATTTCCAGGGGGAGCGAACACCATATATTTT
>TRBD2|TRBJ2-1|TRBV6-1|.
CASSPLAGRNNEQFF
TGTGCCAGCAGTCCTCTAGCGGGGAGAAACAATGAGCAGTTCTTC
>.|TRBJ1-3|TRBV6-2/TRBV6-3|few
CASGTGLGIYF
TGTGCCAGCGGGACGGGACTAGGCATATATTTT
>TRBD1|TRBJ1-2|TRBV10-3|.
CAIRSDRASGYTF
TGTGCCATCAGGTCGGACAGGGCTTCTGGCTACACCTTC
>.|TRBJ2-3|TRBV12-3/TRBV12-4|few
CASRRSLATDTQYF
TGTGCCAGCAGGAGATCACTAGCCACTGATACGCAGTATTTT
>TRBD1|TRBJ2-3|TRBV7-2|many
CASSFTGGSTDTQYF
TGTGCCAGCAGCTTCACAGGGGGAAGCACAGATACGCAGTATTTT
>TRBD1|TRBJ2-1|TRBV12-3/TRBV12-4|many
CASSQGSSYNEQFF
TGTGCCAGCTCACAGGGGAGCTCCTACAATGAGCAGTTCTTC
>TRBD2|TRBJ2-3|TRBV20-1|few
CSSRLAGIDTQYF
TGCAGCAGTCGTCTAGCGGGGATAGATACGCAGTATTTT
>.|TRBJ1-5|TRBV20-1|many
CSARDLRHDSNQPQHF
TGCAGTGCTAGAGATCTTCGCCACGATAGCAATCAGCCCCAGCATTTT
>.|TRBJ2-6|TRBV9|.
CASSVDSHPSGANVLTF
TGTGCCAGCAGCGTAGACAGTCACCCCTCTGGGGCCAACGTCCTGACTTTC
>.|TRBJ2-7|TRBV18|few
CASSHRVGEQYF
TGTGCCAGCTCACACAGGGTAGGCGAGCAGTACTTC
>TRBD2|TRBJ2-3|TRBV20-1|.
CSATERETTLTDTQYF
TGCAGTGCTACCGAGCGGGAGACGACCTTAACAGATACGCAGTATTTT
>.|TRBJ2-3|TRBV3-1|many
CASSQDQGLGDTQYF
TGTGCCAGCAGCCAAGATCAGGGCCTGGGAGATACGCAGTATTTT
>TRBD2|TRBJ2-5|TRBV7-9|.
CASSVLAGGPETQYF
TGTGCCAGCAGCGTACTAGCGGGGGGGCCGGAGACCCAGTACTTC
>TRBD2|TRBJ2-7|TRBV7-9|.
CASSLASGVSSYEQYF
TGTGCCAGCAGCTTAGCGAGCGGGGTAAGCTCCTACGAGCAGTACTTC
>.|TRBJ1-5|TRBV20-1|.
CSASFGLKGQPQHF
TGCAGTGCTAGTTTTGGGCTAAAGGGGCAGCCCCAGCATTTT
>.|TRBJ2-2|TRBV7-9|.
CASSLEGGAAGELFF
TGTGCCAGCAGCTTAGAGGGTGGGGCCGCCGGGGAGCTGTTTTTT
>TRBD1|TRBJ2-1|TRBV24-1|few
CATSRQGESYNEQFF
TGTGCCACCAGCCGACAGGGAGAATCCTACAATGAGCAGTTCTTC
>TRBD1|TRBJ2-5|TRBV7-9|once
CASSHTGTGGTQYF
TGTGCCAGCAGCCACACCGGGACAGGAGGGACCCAGTACTTC
>.|TRBJ2-7|TRBV12-3/TRBV12-4|.
CASSLTLAAYEQYF
TGTGCCAGCAGTTTAACCCTAGCAGCTTACGAGCAGTACTTC
>.|TRBJ2-2|TRBV7-7|.
CASSAGPANTGELFF
TGTGCTAGCAGCGCGGGACCCGCGAACACCGGGGAGCTGTTTTTT
>TRBD1|TRBJ2-7|TRBV20-1|few
CSARVLRVPGQGVFGRGEQYF
TGCAGTGCTAGAGTCCTTAGGGTACCGGGACAGGGCGTATTCGGGCGTGGTGAGCAGTACTTC
>.|TRBJ2-6|TRBV11-1|few
CASSLVWHQSSGANVLTF
TGTGCCAGCAGCTTAGTATGGCACCAAAGCTCTGGGGCCAACGTCCTGACTTTC